This TCR beta chain is drawn from a study of T-cell memory formation after mild COVID-19. Overall study context: Clustering of TCRs was largely donor specific.

It was 5'RACE with constant-segment primers that produced the TCR alpha and TCR beta cDNA libraries, which carried sample barcodes and UMIs. Each CDR3 protein is one row after TCRdb ran MiXCR on the 5' RACE reads. The data contain some 130,000 distinct CDR3 sequences, about 18% of them singletons. Study-level results: Pre-infection memory held some responding clones, suggesting pre-existing cross-reactive T cells responded.

Note on this clonotype: Its cognate antigen is unknown.

The CDR3 loop spans 14 amino acids. Trimming stripped 0 bases from V and 3 bases from J, with 9 bases between. Germline assignment: CDR1 SGHRS and CDR2 YFSETQ. V and J are TRBV5-1 and TRBJ1-1; D might be TRBD1 (5 bases). The sequence derives from a man between 18 and 29 years old who had mild COVID-19 (a few samples of this study predate the infection). Cell type and time point are not known. Sequenced material: PBMCs or a T cell subset sorted from them (not recorded which). The CDR3 loop is CASSLVTGDTEAFF. The CDR3 bases are TGCGCCAGCAGCTTGGTAACGGGGGACACTGAAGCTTTCTTT.